The source of this TCR beta chain is a study of blood T cell repertoires in COVID-19. Study-level information: Samples of COVID-19 (acute and convalescent) were obtained from the United States, Italy and Spain. Sources were T cells, B-cell-depleted T cells, or PBMCs; the material itself was cDNA or gDNA.

Only in-frame clones appear in the TCRdb table, and some are missing; sequencing was by immunoSEQ multiplex PCR. This table has under 200,000 clones, 87% appearing once. The V and J ends lost 11 bases and 2 bases, in that order; junction bases with no gene match: 11. Germline-derived CDR1 and CDR2 are MNHEY and SVGAGI. The CDR3 totals 15 residues. The sequence derives from a woman aged 55-70 years who had recovered from COVID-19. Sequencing was carried out using peripheral blood. The rearrangement links TRBV6-5 to TRBJ2-3, with 9 bases identical to TRBD2. The CDR3 DNA reads TGTGCCTCTGCCAGGAGCGGGGGGATCACAGATACGCAGTATTTT. This sequence encodes CASARSGGITDTQYF.